The 10 T cell receptor beta chains reported below all come from one sample, sequenced in a study of early T cells in non-severe SARS-CoV-2 infection. TCRdb re-derived calls from the 5' RACE reads in MiXCR, one entry per CDR3 protein. The sample lists tens of thousands of distinct CDR3 sequences; over 6% were seen once. The specimen was whole blood. The receptors were sampled from an adult who was a healthcare worker with PCR-confirmed SARS-CoV-2 infection or an uninfected control (not recorded which).

Concerning this clonotype itself: A read error may produce the germline difference seen at one junction end. This chain links TRBV7-9 with TRBJ2-7; D call uncertain. CDR1 and CDR2 (germline): SEHNR, FQNEAQ (reference sequence). The CDR3 extends over 13 amino acids. The CDR3 coding sequence is TGTGCCAGCAGCTTAGGTCAATTTGGGCGGCCCTCCTTC. It yields the protein CASSLGQFGRPSF.

In its sample, this clonotype was seen many times. This chain joins TRBV29-1 and TRBJ1-2; tentative D call: TRBD1 (6 bases). The CDR3 sequence is 12 residues long. Trimming took 2 bases from V and 8 from J, leaving 12 bases between them. The germline V gene has CDR1 SQVTM and CDR2 ANQGSEA. CDR3 DNA sequence: TGCAGCGTTGAACGACAGGATAAGGGCTACACCTTC. Translation gives CSVERQDKGYTF.

This clonotype was detected a few times. The chain has TRBV5-4 and TRBJ1-1; 8 positions match TRBD1. CDR3 length: 15 amino acids. Losses at the gene ends were 4 bases for V and 2 bases for J; bases not matched to a gene: 7. The germline gives CDR1 SGHNT, CDR2 YYREEE (reference sequence). CDR3 nucleotide sequence: TGTGCCAGCAGCCATCGGGACAGGCTCAACACTGAAGCTTTCTTT. Translated, it gives CASSHRDRLNTEAFF.

This clonotype was seen only a few times. The chain's CDR3 is CSARGQDSGANVLTF. The CDR3 nucleotides read TGCAGTGCTAGAGGACAGGACTCTGGGGCCAACGTCCTGACTTTC. The J gene is TRBJ2-6, the V gene TRBV20-1; tentative D call: TRBD1 (6 bases). Trimming cost V 1 base and J 0 bases, with 7 bases left between them. The CDR3 loop spans 15 amino acids. Per the germline V gene, CDR1 is DFQATT and CDR2 is SNEGSKA (reference sequence).

This clonotype was recorded a few times. This may arise from a read error, as a much more abundant clone is one base away. The chain employs TRBV5-4 and TRBJ2-7; D is unclear. From germline, CDR1 is SGHNT and CDR2 YYREEE (reference sequence). The CDR3 length is 11 residues. V lost 4 bases, J lost 0 bases, and 2 bases lay in between. In DNA, the CDR3 is TGTGCCAGCAGCACCTCCTACGAGCAGTACTTC. This codes for CASSTSYEQYF.

This clonotype occurred a few times. V and J are TRBV3-1 and TRBJ2-7; perhaps TRBD1 as D (6 bases). In germline, CDR1 is LGHDT, CDR2 YNNKEL (reference sequence). The CDR3 contains 15 residues. The V end lost 0 bases, the J end lost 3 bases, and 12 bases lay between the germline ends. CDR3 loop: CASSQDPRRGYEQYF. DNA for the CDR3: TGTGCCAGCAGCCAAGACCCCCGCAGGGGCTACGAGCAGTACTTC.

In its sample, this clonotype was seen a few times. The chain employs TRBV2 and TRBJ1-1; the D gene is possibly TRBD1 (5 bases). V was clipped by 6 bases and J by 5 bases, with 13 bases between them. CDR1 is SNHLY and CDR2 is FYNNEI in the germline V gene. This CDR3 is 13 amino acids long. This chain's CDR3 is CASSLGTETEAFF. The CDR3 nucleotides read TGTGCCAGCAGCCTGGGGACGGAGACTGAAGCTTTCTTT.

This clonotype was seen many times. The genes are TRBV20-1 and TRBJ2-7; 13 bases map to TRBD2. This CDR3 contains 15 residues. Germline V gene sequence: CDR1 DFQATT, CDR2 SNEGSKA (reference sequence). The J segment lost 7 bases and the V segment lost 1 base, leaving 7 bases of the junction unmatched. The CDR3, as DNA: TGCAGTGCTAGAGTGGGTACTAGCGGGGGGGCGGAGCAGTACTTC. Encoded protein: CSARVGTSGGAEQYF.

The CDR3: CASSPGTSGGETQYF. DNA of the CDR3: TGTGCCAGCAGTCCCGGGACTAGCGGGGGTGAGACCCAGTACTTC. The V and J genes are TRBV5-4 and TRBJ2-5; TRBD2 matches 14 bases. Trimming took 5 bases from V and 5 from J; bases not matched to a gene: 5. The CDR3 consists of 15 residues. Germline V CDR1 and CDR2: SGHNT, YYREEE (reference sequence).

This clonotype was found a few times. V is TRBV6-4 and J is TRBJ2-3; possible D gene TRBD2, 6 bases. The germline CDR1 and CDR2 sequences are MRHNA and SNTAGT. V was cut by 4 bases and J by 1 base, with 15 bases left in between. This CDR3 has 16 amino acids. CDR3 coding DNA: TGTGCCAGCAGTGCGGTAGCGGAAGGGGGCACAGATACGCAGTATTTT. Its translation: CASSAVAEGGTDTQYF.